A single sample is the source of the 21 T cell receptor beta chains below, sequenced in a study of blood T cell repertoires in COVID-19. Method: immunoSEQ multiplex PCR; TCRdb's copy keeps in-frame clones and lacks some. Among approximately 46,000 clones, about 87% were seen once, and the ten largest hold 3.7%. The sequenced sample consisted of peripheral blood. Receptors were obtained from a human donor in a cohort sampled during active COVID-19.

The rearrangement links TRBV5-5 to TRBJ1-5; 8 bases map to TRBD1. V gave up 4 bases and J gave up 3 bases; unmatched junction bases: 9. The CDR3 spans 16 residues. From germline, CDR1 is SGHKS and CDR2 YYEKEE (reference sequence). The DNA for the CDR3 is TGTGCCAGCAGCATAGCAGGGGGCTTCGACAATCAGCCCCAGCATTTT. As protein: CASSIAGGFDNQPQHF.

V usage is TRBV7-2 and J usage is TRBJ2-1; tentatively, D is TRBD2 (5 bases). V shed 5 bases and J shed 0 bases, with 17 bases lying between them. CDR1 SGHTA and CDR2 FQGNSA come from the germline V gene. CDR3 length: 17 residues. CDR3 nucleotides: TGTGCCAGCAGCCCCCACCGCGGAGGCGCCTCCTACAATGAGCAGTTCTTC. It codes for CASSPHRGGASYNEQFF.

The chain carries TRBV30 and TRBJ2-7, with a weak D call TRBD2 (6 bases). Germline-derived CDR1 and CDR2 are GTSNPN and SVGIG (reference sequence). This CDR3 region has 11 residues. V was pared by 6 bases and J by 5 bases, with 11 bases between. The CDR3 nucleotides are TGTGCCTGCAAGGACTACAACGAGCAGTACTTC. Translated, it gives CACKDYNEQYF.

A note on this clone: Other DNA sequences in the sample encode the same CDR3. The genes are TRBV5-1 and TRBJ2-2, with no clear D. Trimming stripped 0 bases from V and 1 base from J, with 4 bases between. Germline V gene lookup returns CDR1 SGHRS and CDR2 YFSETQ. CDR3 length: 14 residues. This CDR3 is CASSLGQNTGELFF. In DNA form, the CDR3 reads TGCGCCAGCAGCTTGGGACAGAACACCGGGGAGCTGTTTTTT.

The chain is built from TRBV9 and TRBJ1-3; D not certain. The CDR3 totals 16 residues. CDR1 is SGDLS and CDR2 is YYNGEE in the germline V gene. Trimming pared 2 bases from V and 0 bases from J, leaving 12 bases between. The CDR3 region is CASSVKVGVSGNTIYF. The CDR3 coding sequence is TGTGCCAGCAGCGTTAAAGTGGGCGTCTCTGGAAACACCATATATTTT.

The chain employs TRBV28 and TRBJ2-7; possibly TRBD2 for D (5 bases). With 5 bases removed from V and 4 bases from J, the gap between germline ends came to 27 bases. This CDR3 has 18 residues. Germline CDR1 is MDHEN and CDR2 is SYDVKM. The CDR3 loop is CASSLIPQLVGPGYEQYF. The CDR3 region has the DNA TGTGCCAGCAGTCTGATTCCGCAACTAGTTGGCCCTGGTTACGAGCAGTACTTC.

The gene calls are TRBV30 and TRBJ2-3; 10 positions match TRBD2. This CDR3 has 15 amino acids. Trimming cost V 3 bases and J 2 bases; bases outside gene matches: 5. CDR1 is GTSNPN and CDR2 is SVGIG in the germline V gene (reference sequence). Here the CDR3 DNA reads TGTGCCTGGAGCCGGACTAGCGGAACCACAGATACGCAGTATTTT. This translates into CAWSRTSGTTDTQYF.

CDR3 coding DNA: TGTGCCAGCAGCTTAGGTTCTAGCGGGGGCACAGATACGCAGTATTTT. It codes for CASSLGSSGGTDTQYF. The chain employs TRBV7-6 and TRBJ2-3; 9 bases line up with TRBD2. The J segment lost 1 base and the V segment lost 1 base, leaving 3 bases of the junction unmatched. The CDR3 runs 16 residues. Germline loops: CDR1 SGHVS, CDR2 FNYEAQ.

This sequence joins TRBV24-1 and TRBJ1-1; tentative D call: TRBD1 (6 bases). The germline V gene encodes CDR1 KGHDR and CDR2 SFDVKD. Trimming left V 2 bases short and J 5 bases short, with 14 bases between. The CDR3 contains 15 residues. CDR3 nucleotide sequence: TGTGCCACCAGTGATTCGAGGGGGGAGGGGACTGAAGCTTTCTTT. Amino acids: CATSDSRGEGTEAFF.

The chain carries TRBV7-2 and TRBJ1-3, with TRBD1 identical over 7 bases. CDR3 length: 15 residues. Germline V gene sequence: CDR1 SGHTA, CDR2 FQGNSA. J gave up 4 bases and V 6 bases, and 9 bases lay outside the gene matches. This chain's CDR3 is CASRLDRVQGNTIYF. DNA of the CDR3: TGTGCCAGCAGACTCGACAGGGTACAAGGAAACACCATATATTTT.

With regard to this clone: The junction and the germline gene differ at one end; a read error may be behind it. The rearrangement uses TRBV7-7 and TRBJ2-7, with 11 bases lining up with TRBD2. The germline V gene has CDR1 SSHAT and CDR2 FNYEAQ (reference sequence). The CDR3 loop spans 20 amino acids. Here the CDR3 reads CASSCRWGLAEAGGAYEQYF. Written as DNA, the CDR3 is TGTGCTAGCAGCTGCCGATGGGGACTAGCGGAGGCCGGGGGGGCCTACGAGCAGTACTTC.

This chain joins TRBV3-1 (or the pseudogene TRBV3-2) and TRBJ2-1; TRBD2 matches at 10 bases. The CDR3 is 15 residues long. The ends lost 6 bases at V and 4 bases at J; junction bases unmatched: 6. Per the germline V gene, CDR1 is LGHDT and CDR2 is YNNKEL (reference sequence). The CDR3 is CASSDSGRAYNEQFF. The CDR3 DNA is TGTGCCAGCAGTGACAGCGGGAGGGCTTACAATGAGCAGTTCTTC.

J is TRBJ1-2 and V is TRBV28; TRBD1 is a possible D gene (6 bases). The germline CDR1 and CDR2 sequences are MDHEN and SYDVKM. The CDR3 extends over 13 amino acids. Trimming took off 6 bases at V and 2 bases at J, with 10 bases between the two ends. The CDR3 here is CASSLDSNYGYTF. CDR3 sequence (DNA): TGTGCCAGCAGCTTGGACAGCAACTATGGCTACACCTTC.

This chain connects TRBV5-4 to TRBJ1-1; 9 nucleotides agree with TRBD1. Germline V gene data show CDR1 as SGHNT and CDR2 as YYREEE (reference sequence). CDR3 size: 17 residues. The trim removed 2 bases at V and 1 base at J, leaving 9 bases unmatched. CDR3 coding DNA: TGTGCCAGCAGCTTCCTAGTGGGGACAGGGCGGAACACTGAAGCTTTCTTT. The encoded protein is CASSFLVGTGRNTEAFF.

This chain uses TRBV5-1 with TRBJ2-7; 9 bases fit TRBD1. V shed 0 bases, J shed 7 bases, and the junction held 11 bases outside the gene matches. The CDR3 runs 16 residues. Germline CDR1 is SGHRS and CDR2 is YFSETQ. The CDR3 loop is CASSLGPRDRAGEQYF. CDR3 nucleotide sequence: TGCGCCAGCAGCTTGGGTCCCCGGGACAGGGCGGGTGAGCAGTACTTC.

This sequence joins TRBV5-1 and TRBJ2-3, with 9 bases lining up with TRBD2. The germline CDR1 and CDR2 sequences are SGHRS and YFSETQ. With 4 bases clipped from V and 4 bases from J, the junction kept 7 bases outside the gene matches. This CDR3 has 15 residues. CDR3 sequence reads: CASSPRAGGADTQYF. DNA for the CDR3: TGCGCCAGCAGCCCCAGGGCGGGGGGGGCAGATACGCAGTATTTT.

The chain combines TRBV9 with TRBJ1-1, with D unresolved. Trimming took off 4 bases at V and 3 bases at J, with 10 bases between the two ends. The CDR3 sequence is 13 residues long. Germline V gives CDR1 SGDLS, CDR2 YYNGEE. The CDR3 sequence is CASSIDRDTEAFF. The CDR3 nucleotides read TGTGCCAGCAGCATAGACCGGGACACTGAAGCTTTCTTT.

V usage is TRBV2 and J usage is TRBJ1-5; no firm D call. Germline-derived CDR1 and CDR2 are SNHLY and FYNNEI. Trimming took 4 bases from V and 3 from J, leaving 10 bases between them. The CDR3 totals 14 residues. CDR3 region: CASSANKYNQPQHF. As DNA, the CDR3 is TGTGCCAGCAGTGCGAACAAATACAATCAGCCCCAGCATTTT. The variable domain in full, completed from reference TRBV2 and TRBJ1-5, reads EPEVTQTPSHQVTQMGQEVILRCVPISNHLYFYWYRQILGQKVEFLVSFYNNEISEKSEIFDDQFSVERPDGSNFTLKIRSTKLEDSAMYFCASSANKYNQPQHFGDGTRLSIL.

CDR3 amino acids: CASSDTKGALMNTEAFF. The CDR3 DNA reads TGTGCCAGCAGTGATACAAAGGGGGCACTCATGAACACTGAAGCTTTCTTT. The chain carries TRBV25-1 and TRBJ1-1; 7 bases match TRBD1. Germline assignment: CDR1 MGHDK and CDR2 SYGVNS. Trimming cost V 3 bases and J 0 bases; bases outside gene matches: 10. This CDR3 has 17 amino acids.

This sequence joins TRBV7-3 and TRBJ2-6; 12 bases line up with TRBD2. The germline V gene encodes CDR1 SGHTA and CDR2 FQGTGA. With 5 bases clipped from V and 0 bases from J, the junction kept 8 bases outside the gene matches. CDR3 length equals 19 residues. Here the CDR3 reads CASSPGLAGPNSGANVLTF. The CDR3 DNA reads TGTGCCAGCAGCCCCGGACTAGCGGGACCCAACTCTGGGGCCAACGTCCTGACTTTC.

The chain recombines TRBV3-1 (or the pseudogene TRBV3-2) with TRBJ2-3; D gene uncertain. The V end lost 5 bases, the J end lost 6 bases, and 12 bases lay between the germline ends. This CDR3 spans 13 amino acids. From germline, CDR1 is LGHDT and CDR2 YNNKEL (reference sequence). The CDR3 sequence: CASSSVGLDTQYF. CDR3 sequence (DNA): TGTGCCAGCAGCAGCGTAGGCCTGGATACGCAGTATTTT.